These 17 T cell receptor beta chains originate from one sample sequenced in a study of cytomegalovirus exposure and HLA in healthy donors (dated by TCRdb to between 2016 and 2019). The library came from the immunoSEQ multiplex PCR assay. The multiplex PCR relied on a mix of 60 forward primers for TCR Vbeta segments and 13 reverse primers for TCR Jbeta segments. As stored in TCRdb, this immuneACCESS dataset retains in-frame rearrangements with V and J assigned. A fraction of the clones does not appear; measured against another copy, unresolved V genes explain less than half of the discrepancy, and the remainder lacks a known reason. For this sample there are roughly 160,000 clones; 71% appear just once. Around 2.8% of the sample is in the top ten clones. The sequenced sample was PBMCs. The receptors originated from a woman aged 25 to 39 in good health and CMV-seronegative.

The J gene is TRBJ2-6, the V gene TRBV10-2; D is undetermined. The germline V and J ends were trimmed by 8 bases and 2 bases, with 7 bases remaining between them. Looked up from germline, CDR1 is WSHSY and CDR2 is SAAADI. The CDR3 loop spans 13 amino acids. The CDR3 reads CASRAPGANVLTF. In DNA form, the CDR3 reads TGCGCCAGCCGAGCCCCTGGGGCCAACGTCCTGACTTTC.

The chain is built from TRBV5-5 and TRBJ2-2, with TRBD2 matching over 12 bases. Germline-derived CDR1 and CDR2 are SGHKS and YYEKEE (reference sequence). The CDR3 totals 17 residues. The junction had 6 bases not matched to a gene; V was cut back by 4 bases and J by 2 bases. CDR3 amino acids: CASSLTSGGLNTGELFF. For the CDR3, the DNA is TGTGCCAGCAGCCTGACTAGCGGGGGCCTTAACACCGGGGAGCTGTTTTTT.

V gene TRBV28 combines with J gene TRBJ1-2; TRBD1 matches at 12 bases. With 5 bases clipped from V and 8 bases from J, the junction kept 12 bases outside the gene matches. From germline, CDR1 is MDHEN and CDR2 SYDVKM. This CDR3 has 16 amino acids. The CDR3 nucleotides are TGTGCCAGCAGTGATTTTACCGGGACAGGGGGCAGGGGCTACACCTTC. The encoded protein is CASSDFTGTGGRGYTF.

V usage is TRBV6-5 and J usage is TRBJ1-6; 10 nucleotides agree with TRBD1. Germline V gene lookup returns CDR1 MNHEY and CDR2 SVGAGI. The J segment lost 11 bases and the V segment lost 5 bases, leaving 9 bases of the junction unmatched. The CDR3 sequence is 15 residues long. Here the CDR3 DNA reads TGTGCCAGCAGTCCGGGGGGACAGGGGAGGGCACCCCTCCACTTT. Its translation is CASSPGGQGRAPLHF.

The rearrangement uses TRBV27 and TRBJ2-5; D not certain. Germline V CDR1 and CDR2: MNHEY, SMNVEV (reference sequence). The CDR3 totals 14 residues. The V end lost 5 bases, the J end lost 5 bases, and 15 bases lay between the germline ends. CDR3 sequence (DNA): TGTGCCAGCAGTCCAACCCTGCGGTCCGAGACCCAGTACTTC. Translated, it gives CASSPTLRSETQYF.

This clone turned up a few times. CDR3 DNA: TGTGCCAGCACTAGAGGGGGAGGGGACGAGCAGTACTTC. Translation: CASTRGGGDEQYF. The chain is built from TRBV2 and TRBJ2-7; tentative D call: TRBD2 (7 bases). Germline loops: CDR1 SNHLY, CDR2 FYNNEI. Trimming removed 7 bases from V and 5 bases from J, with 15 bases in between. CDR3 length equals 13 residues.

In its sample, this clone was seen a few times. The genes are TRBV10-3 and TRBJ2-1; 7 positions agree with TRBD2. The CDR3 runs to 14 residues. Per the germline V gene, CDR1 is ENHRY and CDR2 is SYGVKD. Germline trimming cut 6 bases from V and 4 bases from J; bases unmatched to any gene: 6. The CDR3 DNA is TGTGCCATCAGCGAAGGACTAGATTACAATGAGCAGTTCTTC. Translation: CAISEGLDYNEQFF.

This clone has just a few counts. The V call is TRBV20-1, the J call TRBJ2-3, with D uncertain. V was trimmed by 3 bases and J by 2 bases, leaving 3 bases between them. The CDR3 contains 11 residues. The germline gives CDR1 DFQATT, CDR2 SNEGSKA (reference sequence). The CDR3 here is CSASLTDTQYF. As DNA, the CDR3 is TGCAGTGCTAGCCTCACAGATACGCAGTATTTT.

This sequence joins TRBV19 and TRBJ1-1; D remains unclear. V lost 4 bases, J lost 3 bases, and 18 bases lay in between. Germline V CDR1 and CDR2: LNHDA, SQIVND (reference sequence). The CDR3 loop spans 16 amino acids. CDR3 DNA: TGTGCCAGTAGTACCTCCGGTGGTTCGGGTGACACTGAAGCTTTCTTT. Translation gives CASSTSGGSGDTEAFF.

The genes are TRBV6-6 and TRBJ1-2, with 9 bases fitting TRBD1. The CDR3 has 15 amino acids. Looked up from germline, CDR1 is MNHNY and CDR2 is SVGAGI (reference sequence). V lost 5 bases to trimming and J lost 7 bases; unmatched junction nucleotides: 11. In DNA, the CDR3 is TGTGCCAGCAGTAGACCCGGGACAGGGATTGGTGGCTACACCTTC. Translating it yields CASSRPGTGIGGYTF.

This clone was seen a handful of times. The rearrangement joins TRBV28 to TRBJ2-7; 14 bases are shared with TRBD2. The CDR3 runs 18 residues. The germline CDR1 and CDR2 sequences are MDHEN and SYDVKM. Germline trimming cut 3 bases from V and 1 base from J; bases unmatched to any gene: 8. Here the CDR3 DNA reads TGTGCCAGCAGTTTCCCTCGGACTAGCGGGAGGAATTCCTACGAGCAGTACTTC. Translating gives CASSFPRTSGRNSYEQYF.

The sample holds a few counts of this clone. This chain's CDR3 is CASSSPGLAATYEQYF. The CDR3 DNA sequence: TGTGCCAGCAGTTCCCCGGGACTAGCGGCAACCTACGAGCAGTACTTC. V gene TRBV6-5 combines with J gene TRBJ2-7, with TRBD2 identical over 11 bases. The CDR3 consists of 16 residues. Unmatched junction bases numbered 7, after V lost 4 bases and J lost 2 bases. Germline CDR1 is MNHEY and CDR2 is SVGAGI.

This clone has only a few counts. As DNA, the CDR3 is TGTGCCAGCAGTCCCCCGTTTCAACAGGGCTTCCACGAGCAGTACTTC. Translation: CASSPPFQQGFHEQYF. This rearrangement joins TRBV28 to TRBJ2-7; possible D gene TRBD1, 6 bases. Germline-derived CDR1 and CDR2 are MDHEN and SYDVKM. The CDR3 covers 16 residues. Deletions cut 5 bases from V and 5 bases from J, with 22 bases between. The full variable domain, in which reference TRBV28 and TRBJ2-7 provide the parts outside the CDR3, is DVKVTQSSRYLVKRTGEKVFLECVQDMDHENMFWYRQDPGLGLRLIYFSYDVKMKEKGDIPEGYSVSREKKERFSLILESASTNQTSMYLCASSPPFQQGFHEQYFGPGTRLTVT.

This clone came up a few times. The rearrangement links TRBV4-3 to TRBJ1-1, with a weak D call TRBD1 (6 bases). The CDR3 consists of 15 residues. The germline CDR1 and CDR2 sequences are LGHNA and YSLEER. The germline V and J ends were trimmed by 2 bases and 5 bases, with 15 bases remaining between them. CDR3 coding DNA: TGCGCCAGCAGCCAACGGGGGGGCCGAGTGACTGAAGCTTTCTTT. This encodes CASSQRGGRVTEAFF.

This chain connects TRBV27 to TRBJ1-3; D is possibly TRBD1 (6 bases). In germline, CDR1 is MNHEY, CDR2 SMNVEV (reference sequence). Trimming took 6 bases from V and 3 from J, leaving 15 bases between them. CDR3 length equals 15 residues. CDR3 region: CASRPTGTFGNTIYF. In DNA form, the CDR3 reads TGTGCCAGCAGACCAACAGGGACATTTGGAAACACCATATATTTT.

V gene TRBV7-9 combines with J gene TRBJ1-1, with D possibly TRBD1 on 5 matching bases. V was shortened by 5 bases and J by 5 bases, with 12 bases between the two germline ends. CDR1 is SEHNR, CDR2 FQNEAQ, per germline (reference sequence). There are 13 residues in the CDR3. CDR3 bases: TGTGCCAGCAGCCAGTCGGGGGGGACTGAAGCTTTCTTT. Protein sequence: CASSQSGGTEAFF.

V and J are TRBV5-1 and TRBJ2-5, with 9 bases fitting TRBD1. Near its end, the DNA agrees better with TRBJ2-7, so the J call may be wrong. Germline-derived CDR1 and CDR2 are SGHRS and YFSETQ. The CDR3 totals 14 residues. Here the CDR3 DNA reads TGCGCCAGCAGCTTGGAGACAGGGGGCTACGAGCAGTACTTC. Encoded protein: CASSLETGGYEQYF.